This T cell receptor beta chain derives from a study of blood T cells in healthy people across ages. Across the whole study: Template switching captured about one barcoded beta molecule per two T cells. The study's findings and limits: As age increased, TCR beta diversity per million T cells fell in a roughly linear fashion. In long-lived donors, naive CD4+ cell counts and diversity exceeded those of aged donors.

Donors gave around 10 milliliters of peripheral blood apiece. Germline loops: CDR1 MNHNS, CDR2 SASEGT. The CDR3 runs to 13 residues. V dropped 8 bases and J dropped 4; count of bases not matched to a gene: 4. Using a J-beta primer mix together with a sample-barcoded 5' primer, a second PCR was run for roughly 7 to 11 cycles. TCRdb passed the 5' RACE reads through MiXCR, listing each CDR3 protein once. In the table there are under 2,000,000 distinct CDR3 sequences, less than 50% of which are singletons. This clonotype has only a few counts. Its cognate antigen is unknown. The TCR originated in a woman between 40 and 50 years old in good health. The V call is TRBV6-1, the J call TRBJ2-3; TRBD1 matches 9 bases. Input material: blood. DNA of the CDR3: TGTGCCAGCGACAGACAGGGGGCAGATACGCAGTATTTT. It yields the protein CASDRQGADTQYF.